This T cell receptor (beta chain) was captured by sequencing in a study of T cell responses to AZD1222 COVID-19 vaccine. Findings of the study overall: Regions 160-218 and 743-854 dominated among vaccine-associated CD4 TCRs spanning spike. Spike-specific TCR breadth and depth were elevated following two AZD1222 doses.

Germline lookup yields CDR1 LGHNA and CDR2 YNFKEQ. CDR3 length equals 17 residues. J gave up 2 bases and V 4 bases, and 7 bases lay outside the gene matches. The data were produced by immunoSEQ multiplex PCR, yet TCRdb's version contains in-frame clones alone and is incomplete. The sample lists fewer than 100,000 clones, roughly 87% seen once, with 11% in the top ten. As regards this clone: Its antigen is unknown.

This clonotype originated in an adult who received the AZD1222 COVID-19 vaccine. The material was peripheral blood, obtained 28 days after the second AZD1222 dose. The chain couples TRBV4-2 to TRBJ2-3; TRBD2 matches 12 bases. The DNA of the CDR3 is TGTGCCAGCAGCCGATTCCCTAGCGGGGGGGCCACAGATACGCAGTATTTT. Translated, it gives CASSRFPSGGATDTQYF.